The T cell receptor beta chain described here comes from a study of CD8 T cells in Susac syndrome. V lost 0 bases and J lost 3, with 9 bases in between. The CDR3 totals 14 residues. Germline assignment: CDR1 SGHNT and CDR2 YYREEE (reference sequence). In blood CD8+ and CD4+ T cells, TCR beta underwent sequencing. Negative magnetic isolation gave CD8+ and CD4+ cells; FACS enriched CD8+ TEMRA. After extraction with the RNeasy kit, about 0.5 to 1 ug of the RNA was reverse transcribed using random hexamers. An immunoSEQ multiplex PCR generated amplified TCR beta CDR3 products spanning 54 Vbeta and 13 Jbeta. TCRdb re-analysed the immunoSEQ multiplex PCR reads in MiXCR, keeping a single row per CDR3 protein. This table holds 100,000 to 150,000 distinct CDR3 sequences, 90% to 95% found once.

The J gene is TRBJ2-5, the V gene TRBV5-4; weak D call: TRBD1 (5 bases). The material sequenced was CD4+ T cells from PBMCs. The sequence was obtained from a human donor with multiple sclerosis. DNA of the CDR3: TGTGCCAGCAGCTTGGAGGCGACAGAAGAGACCCAGTACTTC. The encoded protein is CASSLEATEETQYF.